This T cell receptor (beta chain) derives from a study of control samples from healthy donors and cancer patients. The CDR3 length is 13 residues. V lost 8 bases and J 7 bases, leaving 15 bases between the germline ends. Germline V gene lookup returns CDR1 MRHNA and CDR2 SNTAGT. The table came from immunoSEQ multiplex PCR; TCRdb's copy has only in-frame clones and leaves some out. The data contain about 160,000 clones, about 90% of them singletons. The sample taken for sequencing was blood. The sequence derives from a man aged 30 to 39 in good health. This chain joins TRBV6-4 and TRBJ2-1; tentative D call: TRBD2 (6 bases). CDR3 coding DNA: TGTGCCAGCGGTACGGGGGTCATAAATGAGCAGTTCTTC. Protein sequence: CASGTGVINEQFF.